This T cell receptor (beta chain) was captured by sequencing in a study of control samples from healthy donors and cancer patients. Method: immunoSEQ multiplex PCR; TCRdb's copy keeps in-frame clones and lacks some. The repertoire holds some 150,000 clones, with about 94% as singletons. In germline, CDR1 is KGHSH, CDR2 LQKENI. The CDR3 is 15 residues long. With 0 bases removed from V and 5 bases from J, the gap between germline ends came to 11 bases. The receptor's source is a woman between 55 and 75 years old in good health. This chain connects TRBV18 to TRBJ2-1, with D hard to call. The sample consisted of blood. This CDR3 is CASSPPTQANNEQFF. CDR3 sequence (DNA): TGTGCCAGCTCACCACCGACTCAGGCTAACAATGAGCAGTTCTTC.